What follows describes a single T cell receptor beta chain. Its antigen is not identified. It was from alopecia areata patients that lesional scalp punch biopsies and peripheral blood were collected. The sample comes from a study of CD8+ T cells in alopecia areata. Study background: Treated individuals took tofacitinib by mouth, 5 to 10 mg twice daily.

Overall study results and limits: Normal scalp had lower clonality than lesional scalp, with alopecia totalis/universalis lesions showing this most strongly.

cDNA prepared by RNA extraction and subsequent reverse transcription served as the template for sequencing. Repertoires were generated with immunoSEQ multiplex PCR, while TCRdb's copy carries only in-frame clones and drops some. This table holds about 140,000 clones, about 51% found once. This CDR3 is 14 amino acids long. V dropped 7 bases and J dropped 3; count of bases not matched to a gene: 7. CDR1 MDHEN and CDR2 SYDVKM come from the germline V gene. The specimen comprised CD4+ T cells sorted from blood, sampled at week 0. The TCR sequence derives from a human donor with alopecia areata. The chain uses TRBV28 and TRBJ1-2; 8 bases fit TRBD1. CDR3 DNA: TGTGCCAGCAAAGCAGGGGGCGCAGACTATGGCTACACCTTC. It specifies CASKAGGADYGYTF.